One sample yielded the 16 T cell receptor beta chains listed below, sequenced in a study of T cell repertoires in ileal Crohn's disease. Time point given: inflamed ileum from the surgical specimen. The repertoire was sequenced with immunoSEQ multiplex PCR; TCRdb's copy has only in-frame clones and lacks some. The table has roughly 8,600 clones, 85% seen once. The source material was ileal tissue. The receptors were gathered from an adult with Crohn's disease.

The CDR3 nucleotides read TGTGCCAGCAGCCCGCATGGGATCTCCAATCAGCCCCAGCATTTT. Protein product: CASSPHGISNQPQHF. The chain employs TRBV7-2 and TRBJ1-5; D gene unclear. Deletions cut 5 bases from V and 3 bases from J, with 14 bases between. Germline-derived CDR1 and CDR2 are SGHTA and FQGNSA. CDR3 length equals 15 residues.

This chain links TRBV28 with TRBJ1-4, with 7 bases lining up with TRBD1. There are 14 residues in the CDR3. The V and J ends lost 6 bases and 4 bases, in that order; junction bases with no gene match: 5. Per the germline V gene, CDR1 is MDHEN and CDR2 is SYDVKM. CDR3 in amino acids: CASRVQGINEKLFF. CDR3 sequence (DNA): TGTGCCAGCAGAGTACAGGGGATTAATGAAAAACTGTTTTTT.

This clone was detected only once. This chain connects TRBV7-2 to TRBJ1-3; 9 bases agree with TRBD1. J was trimmed by 4 bases and V by 4 bases; bases with no gene match: 5. The CDR3 totals 15 residues. Germline assignment: CDR1 SGHTA and CDR2 FQGNSA. CDR3 nucleotide sequence: TGTGCCAGCAGCTACGGGACAGGGAAAGGAAACACCATATATTTT. Translation: CASSYGTGKGNTIYF.

The chain has TRBV7-8 and TRBJ2-7, with TRBD1 matching 7 bases. The germline V gene has CDR1 SGHVS and CDR2 FQNEAQ. V was clipped by 5 bases and J by 6 bases; unmatched bases: 4. This CDR3 comprises 12 residues. The CDR3 DNA follows: TGTGCCAGCAGCCAAACAGGGGTCGAGCAGTACTTC. This sequence encodes CASSQTGVEQYF.

The rearrangement uses TRBV5-6 and TRBJ2-7; perhaps TRBD2 as D (5 bases). Germline CDR1 is SGHDT and CDR2 is YYEEEE. V lost 6 bases and J lost 1, with 26 bases in between. This CDR3 contains 18 residues. Here the CDR3 reads CASNSGASNLWRSYEQYF. In nucleotides, the CDR3 is TGTGCCAGCAACTCCGGTGCATCTAATTTATGGAGGTCCTACGAGCAGTACTTC.

The V call is TRBV25-1, the J call TRBJ2-7; a weak D match, TRBD1 (5 bases). Germline CDR1 reads MGHDK; CDR2 reads SYGVNS. V lost 2 bases and J lost 3, with 11 bases in between. The CDR3 runs 14 residues. As DNA, the CDR3 is TGTGCCAGCAGTGAAGACGGACACCGCTACGAGCAGTACTTC. Amino acids: CASSEDGHRYEQYF.

The chain recombines TRBV5-4 with TRBJ2-1; no reliable D call. V gave up 2 bases and J gave up 0 bases, with 9 bases separating them. The CDR3 contains 15 residues. Germline V gene sequence: CDR1 SGHNT, CDR2 YYREEE (reference sequence). The DNA of the CDR3 is TGTGCCAGCAGCTTTATGTCCGGCTCCTACAATGAGCAGTTCTTC. Amino acid sequence: CASSFMSGSYNEQFF.

This sequence joins TRBV5-1 and TRBJ1-4; no clear D gene. V shed 0 bases and J shed 3 bases, with 3 bases lying between them. Germline CDR1 and CDR2: SGHRS and YFSETQ. The CDR3 is 13 amino acids. DNA of the CDR3: TGCGCCAGCAGCTTGGAAGCTAATGAAAAACTGTTTTTT. This translates into CASSLEANEKLFF. Full variable domain (outside the CDR3, taken from reference TRBV5-1 and TRBJ1-4): KAGVTQTPRYLIKTRGQQVTLSCSPISGHRSVSWYQQTPGQGLQFLFEYFSETQRNKGNFPGRFSGRQFSNSRSEMNVSTLELGDSALYLCASSLEANEKLFFGSGTQLSVL.

V is TRBV19 and J is TRBJ1-5; D gene ambiguous. This CDR3 has 15 amino acids. Germline CDR1 is LNHDA and CDR2 is SQIVND (reference sequence). Between the trimmed V and J ends, which lost 6 bases and 1 base, there was a span of 13 bases. CDR3 region: CASRPGPLSNQPQHF. The CDR3 region has the DNA TGTGCCAGTAGGCCAGGACCTCTGAGCAATCAGCCCCAGCATTTT.

This sequence joins TRBV5-1 and TRBJ2-2, with D unclear. The CDR3 extends over 15 amino acids. Between the trimmed V and J ends, which lost 0 bases and 0 bases, there was a span of 6 bases. Germline V CDR1 and CDR2: SGHRS, YFSETQ. CDR3 in amino acids: CASSLDSSNTGELFF. The CDR3 DNA is TGCGCCAGCAGCTTGGACAGTTCGAACACCGGGGAGCTGTTTTTT.

Details on this clone: The same CDR3 also results from other DNA sequences found in this sample. The chain links TRBV29-1 to TRBJ1-2; weak D call: TRBD1 (6 bases). V lost 6 bases and J 1 base, leaving 9 bases between the germline ends. Germline lookup yields CDR1 SQVTM and CDR2 ANQGSEA. The CDR3 is made up of 12 amino acids. The CDR3 reads CSVKQGNYGYTF. The DNA for the CDR3 is TGCAGCGTCAAACAGGGTAACTATGGCTACACCTTC.

Details on this clone: The junction differs from germline at one of its ends, possibly a read error. This chain joins TRBV6-4 and TRBJ2-2; 7 nucleotides agree with TRBD1. The CDR3 is 13 residues long. Germline CDR1 is MRHNA and CDR2 is SNTAGT. The CDR3 here is CASSYSDRGELFF. The CDR3 nucleotides read TGTGCCAGCAGTTACTCGGACAGGGGGGAGCTGTTTTTT.

The chain couples TRBV18 to TRBJ2-2, with a tentative D call TRBD2 (5 bases). V was shortened by 1 base and J by 1 base, with 10 bases between the two germline ends. CDR1 is KGHSH, CDR2 LQKENI, per germline. This CDR3 contains 16 residues. The CDR3 region is CASSPRAEGNTGELFF. CDR3 sequence (DNA): TGTGCCAGCTCACCACGTGCAGAGGGGAACACCGGGGAGCTGTTTTTT. The full variable domain, with the rest looked up from reference TRBV18 and TRBJ2-2, is NAGVMQNPRHLVRRRGQEARLRCSPMKGHSHVYWYRQLPEEGLKFMVYLQKENIIDESGMPKERFSAEFPKEGPSILRIQQVVRGDSAAYFCASSPRAEGNTGELFFGEGSRLTVL.

This rearrangement joins TRBV10-3 to TRBJ2-7, with D unclear. The CDR3 length is 12 residues. CDR1 and CDR2 (germline): ENHRY, SYGVKD. Trimming took 0 bases from V and 8 from J, leaving 8 bases between them. In DNA, the CDR3 is TGTGCCATCAGTGAGTCGTCCGACCAGCAGTACTTC. It yields the protein CAISESSDQQYF.

This clone has a single count. This chain joins TRBV6-5 and TRBJ2-7; 7 bases match TRBD1. The CDR3 totals 14 residues. With V trimmed by 6 bases and J by 6 bases, 11 bases remained unmatched. The germline V gene encodes CDR1 MNHEY and CDR2 SVGAGI. CDR3 sequence reads: CASRPTGPLSEQYF. The CDR3, as DNA: TGTGCCAGCAGACCGACAGGGCCCCTCTCCGAGCAGTACTTC.

This chain links TRBV28 with TRBJ1-1, with D perhaps TRBD1 (5 bases). The germline V gene encodes CDR1 MDHEN and CDR2 SYDVKM. V dropped 5 bases and J dropped 3 bases, with 19 bases sitting between them. The CDR3 runs to 16 residues. Here the CDR3 DNA reads TGTGCCAGCAGTCCGTTCGGAAAGGGGATGCACACTGAAGCTTTCTTT. Translation: CASSPFGKGMHTEAFF.